This record covers a single T cell receptor beta chain. What antigen it recognizes has not been identified. No base qualities exist here, and no much larger clone lies one base off it. The record originates from a study of blood T cell repertoires in COVID-19 (dated by TCRdb to about 2020). Study-wide context: The collaborator samples originated in the United States, Italy and Spain and spanned the acute and convalescent phases of COVID-19. A de-identified subject ID, COVID-19 status, age in years and sex were almost always included in the sample metadata. Samples came from the ongoing ImmuneRACE study (first 160 participants) plus 1,254 subjects from 6 global collaborators. A freely available public database, intended as a resource for researchers studying the immune response to SARS-CoV-2, is where the repertoires were released. HLA class I and class II types, where available, came from metadata supplied by the sample provider rather than from assay-based typing. The dataset comprised deeply sampled blood TCRbeta repertoires from subjects exposed to, actively infected with, or recovered from COVID-19. The material from the prospective study consisted of cDNA or gDNA derived from T cells, B-cell-depleted T cells, or PBMCs.

TCRbeta CDR3 regions were amplified from genomic DNA using the immunoSEQ Assay, a bias-controlled multiplex PCR. On the authors' methods: Nucleated cell counts per sample were estimated from amplification of reference gene primers within the assay. Sequence reads were collapsed and filtered to measure the absolute abundance of every unique TCRbeta CDR3 rearrangement. For each sample, productive Simpson clonality was calculated as the square root of Simpson's diversity index across productive rearrangements. Here the immuneACCESS table is served through TCRdb, limited to in-frame sequences with V and J called. Missing clones are a known gap in these copies; in checked studies unresolved V genes cover under half, and the rest lacks a known reason. The V and J calls and the clone size are those of that table, but D and trimming were determined from the DNA. This sample is represented by a few hundred thousand clones; approximately 89% of them were singletons. Jointly, the top ten make up around a tenth of the sample.

Another Seattle source contributed samples from volunteer blood donors who had recovered from COVID-19. Collaborating institutions collected whole blood in K2EDTA tubes following their own protocols. Collaborator samples were shipped for TCRbeta analysis as frozen whole blood, isolated PBMCs, or DNA extracted from either sample type. Its CDR3 holds 15 amino acids, cysteine through phenylalanine. Of all the DNA, just the CDR3 is kept, 45 bases in frame from base 1. The V end gives up 3 bases and the J end 0 bases, leaving 2 bases in the junction not matched to a gene. Based on the germline V gene, the CDR1 and CDR2 sequences are SGDLS and YYNGEE. Results the study describes overall, beyond this receptor: How much clinical and demographic metadata was included differed by source and by participant, and the metadata was provided uncurated.

This TCR was sampled from a man in his forties who had recovered from COVID-19. The sample was peripheral blood. The chain links TRBV9 with TRBJ2-3, with 9 bases matching TRBD2. Here the CDR3 is given as CASSAGLASTDTQYF. The DNA reads TGTGCCAGCAGCGCTGGACTAGCGAGCACAGATACGCAGTATTTT.